One sample yielded the 29 T cell receptor beta chains listed below, sequenced in a study of T cell responses to AZD1222 COVID-19 vaccine. Here immunoSEQ multiplex PCR was the method, and the copy in TCRdb shows in-frame clones only, minus some. The sample carries some 190,000 clones, approximately 91% recorded once. This sample comprised peripheral blood, obtained 28 days after the second AZD1222 dose. All receptors derive from an adult who received the AZD1222 COVID-19 vaccine.

The V call is TRBV19, the J call TRBJ1-5, with D tentatively TRBD1 (6 bases). Per the germline V gene, CDR1 is LNHDA and CDR2 is SQIVND (reference sequence). This CDR3 is built from 13 residues. V was pared by 10 bases and J by 4 bases, with 14 bases between. The CDR3 protein is CATNGGANQPQHF. CDR3 bases: TGTGCCACTAATGGGGGGGCAAATCAGCCCCAGCATTTT.

The V and J genes are TRBV7-8 and TRBJ2-2; 9 bases fit TRBD2. Germline V lookup: CDR1 SGHVS, CDR2 FQNEAQ. The CDR3 length is 18 residues. V was pared by 5 bases and J by 5 bases, with 15 bases of the junction left unmatched. The CDR3 sequence: CASSPRDSGGRGTGELFF. CDR3 nucleotides: TGTGCCAGCAGCCCCCGGGACTCTGGCGGGAGGGGTACCGGGGAGCTGTTTTTT.

The rearrangement joins TRBV4-3 to TRBJ1-4, with TRBD1 as a possible D gene (5 bases). The germline V gene encodes CDR1 LGHNA and CDR2 YSLEER. The CDR3 has 17 amino acids. The V gene lost 5 bases and the J gene lost 4 bases, with 20 bases spanning the gap. In DNA form, the CDR3 reads TGCGCCAGCAGCGAATTGGGAGGTTTGGGGGGTAATGAAAAACTGTTTTTT. As protein: CASSELGGLGGNEKLFF.

V gene TRBV9 combines with J gene TRBJ2-1; a possible D gene is TRBD1 (6 bases). This CDR3 is 16 amino acids long. The germline CDR1 and CDR2 sequences are SGDLS and YYNGEE. The V gene lost 3 bases and the J gene lost 0 bases, with 13 bases spanning the gap. The CDR3 region has the DNA TGTGCCAGCAGCGCGCAGGGGTTGAGCTCCTACAATGAGCAGTTCTTC. Its protein is CASSAQGLSSYNEQFF.

The V call is TRBV27, the J call TRBJ1-1, with D possibly being TRBD1 (6 bases). V was pared by 4 bases and J by 2 bases, with 17 bases between. Germline V CDR1 and CDR2: MNHEY, SMNVEV (reference sequence). The CDR3 is made up of 16 amino acids. The CDR3 sequence: CASSSGGGGVNTEAFF. The CDR3 coding sequence is TGTGCCAGCAGTTCGGGGGGCGGAGGGGTAAACACTGAAGCTTTCTTT.

The chain is built from TRBV3-1 (or the pseudogene TRBV3-2) and TRBJ1-2, with D tentatively TRBD1 (5 bases). In germline, CDR1 is LGHDT, CDR2 YNNKEL (reference sequence). CDR3 length: 16 amino acids. V lost 0 bases, J lost 8 bases, and 19 bases lay in between. CDR3 protein: CASSQEAQVAAGGYTF. The CDR3 coding sequence is TGTGCCAGCAGCCAAGAGGCACAGGTGGCCGCGGGGGGCTACACCTTC.

The V gene is TRBV11-2, the J gene TRBJ1-6; D gene unclear. Between the trimmed V and J ends, which lost 5 bases and 1 base, there was a span of 15 bases. From germline, CDR1 is SGHAT and CDR2 FQNNGV. The CDR3 is 17 residues long. CDR3 in amino acids: CASSPEVRVSYNSPLHF. Written as DNA, the CDR3 is TGTGCCAGCAGCCCGGAGGTCCGGGTTTCCTATAATTCACCCCTCCACTTT.

The rearrangement uses TRBV7-9 and TRBJ1-1; no clear D. CDR1 is SEHNR and CDR2 is FQNEAQ in the germline V gene (reference sequence). V shed 4 bases and J shed 3 bases, with 9 bases lying between them. CDR3 length: 13 residues. This CDR3 is CASSSISDTEAFF. CDR3 sequence (DNA): TGTGCCAGCAGCTCCATCTCGGACACTGAAGCTTTCTTT.

The rearrangement uses TRBV19 and TRBJ1-2; 9 positions agree with TRBD1. Trimming at V came to 7 bases and at J to 8 bases, leaving 14 bases not matched to a gene. This CDR3 is 15 amino acids long. CDR1 and CDR2 (germline): LNHDA, SQIVND (reference sequence). This CDR3 reads CASKYLDRGQNGYTF. CDR3 nucleotide sequence: TGTGCCAGTAAATACCTGGACAGGGGACAAAACGGCTACACCTTC.

V and J are TRBV11-2 and TRBJ2-2; D is uncertain. The length of the CDR3 is 10 residues. The V and J ends lost 9 bases and 2 bases respectively, with 1 base between them. CDR1 SGHAT and CDR2 FQNNGV come from the germline V gene. CDR3: CASNTGELFF. Written as DNA, the CDR3 is TGTGCCAGTAACACCGGGGAGCTGTTTTTT.

The V gene is TRBV5-1, the J gene TRBJ2-5; 7 nucleotides match TRBD2. Germline CDR1 and CDR2: SGHRS and YFSETQ. V lost 4 bases and J lost 4; bases outside the gene matches: 4. This CDR3 is built from 13 residues. CDR3 nucleotides: TGCGCCAGCAGCCGGGAGGTTGCAGAGACCCAGTACTTC. It yields the protein CASSREVAETQYF.

This chain uses TRBV4-2 with TRBJ1-3; D may be TRBD1 (5 bases). CDR3 length: 16 residues. V gave up 5 bases and J gave up 0 bases, with 14 bases separating them. CDR1 and CDR2 (germline): LGHNA, YNFKEQ. This CDR3 reads CASSDEGPLSGNTIYF. The CDR3 DNA follows: TGTGCCAGCAGCGATGAGGGGCCCCTCTCTGGAAACACCATATATTTT.

The rearrangement links TRBV30 to TRBJ1-6, with D unclear. This CDR3 is built from 11 residues. The V gene's germline CDR1 is GTSNPN and CDR2 SVGIG (reference sequence). V lost 3 bases, J lost 14 bases, and 11 bases lay in between. The CDR3 region has the DNA TGTGCCTGGAGACAGTCAAGCACCCTCCACTTT. Protein: CAWRQSSTLHF.

The chain carries TRBV6-5 and TRBJ1-2, with TRBD1 as a possible D gene (6 bases). The germline V gene encodes CDR1 MNHEY and CDR2 SVGAGI. V lost 0 bases to trimming and J lost 4 bases, with 12 bases between them. The CDR3 runs to 15 residues. The CDR3 here is CASSYSTGRPYGYTF. CDR3 sequence (DNA): TGTGCCAGCAGTTACTCTACAGGGCGTCCCTATGGCTACACCTTC.

This clone was found once. J is TRBJ1-3 and V is TRBV7-9; D uncertain. CDR1 is SEHNR, CDR2 FQNEAQ, per germline (reference sequence). The CDR3 is 14 amino acids. Trimming cost V 0 bases and J 7 bases, with 10 bases left between them. The DNA of the CDR3 is TGTGCCAGCAGCTTAGCGCGAGATTCCAACACCATATATTTT. Residues: CASSLARDSNTIYF.

This rearrangement joins TRBV27 to TRBJ1-2; TRBD1 agrees at 9 bases. From germline, CDR1 is MNHEY and CDR2 SMNVEV (reference sequence). There are 15 residues in the CDR3. J was trimmed by 4 bases and V by 6 bases; bases with no gene match: 9. The CDR3 DNA sequence: TGTGCCAGCAGCCCCTGGGACAGGGCACGCTATGGCTACACCTTC. Protein: CASSPWDRARYGYTF.

J is TRBJ2-3 and V is TRBV5-1; D gene ambiguous. V lost 0 bases and J lost 2, with 7 bases in between. From germline, CDR1 is SGHRS and CDR2 YFSETQ. This CDR3 is built from 14 residues. The CDR3 reads CASSLESPTDTQYF. In DNA form, the CDR3 reads TGCGCCAGCAGCTTGGAATCGCCCACAGATACGCAGTATTTT.

The rearrangement uses TRBV9 and TRBJ1-2, with 7 bases that match TRBD1. The germline CDR1 and CDR2 sequences are SGDLS and YYNGEE. The trim removed 0 bases at V and 4 bases at J, leaving 15 bases unmatched. The CDR3 is 18 residues long. CDR3 in DNA: TGTGCCAGCAGCGTAGGGCCAACGGTAACAGGGGACCTCTATGGCTACACCTTC. Translating it yields CASSVGPTVTGDLYGYTF.

The gene calls are TRBV30 and TRBJ1-2; possibly TRBD1 for D (6 bases). Trimming stripped 0 bases from V and 5 bases from J, with 16 bases between. Germline V CDR1 and CDR2: GTSNPN, SVGIG (reference sequence). The CDR3 is made up of 15 amino acids. CDR3 nucleotide sequence: TGTGCCTGGAGTGTACCGGGGGCGCCAGGATATGGCTACACCTTC. Its translation is CAWSVPGAPGYGYTF.

The chain recombines TRBV10-3 with TRBJ2-6; D not certain. Trimming stripped 3 bases from V and 0 bases from J, with 3 bases between. Germline V CDR1 and CDR2: ENHRY, SYGVKD. This CDR3 contains 14 residues. In DNA form, the CDR3 reads TGTGCCATCAGTGAAAACTCTGGGGCCAACGTCCTGACTTTC. Residues: CAISENSGANVLTF.

The V and J genes are TRBV4-1 and TRBJ1-2; D gene ambiguous. CDR1 and CDR2 from the germline V gene are MGHRA and YSYEKL. V lost 5 bases and J lost 5, with 12 bases in between. The length of the CDR3 is 13 residues. The CDR3 protein is CASSTPGRYGYTF. CDR3 nucleotide sequence: TGCGCCAGCAGCACCCCCGGACGATATGGCTACACCTTC.

CDR3 region: CASSRTREMGNTEAFF. CDR3 bases: TGTGCCAGCTCACGAACCAGGGAGATGGGGAACACTGAAGCTTTCTTT. The chain uses TRBV18 and TRBJ1-1; D possibly corresponds to TRBD1 (5 bases). V was cut by 4 bases and J by 1 base, with 16 bases left in between. Germline V gene lookup returns CDR1 KGHSH and CDR2 LQKENI. CDR3 length: 16 amino acids. The entire variable domain, with the rest obtained from reference TRBV18 and TRBJ1-1, is as follows: NAGVMQNPRHLVRRRGQEARLRCSPMKGHSHVYWYRQLPEEGLKFMVYLQKENIIDESGMPKERFSAEFPKEGPSILRIQQVVRGDSAAYFCASSRTREMGNTEAFFGQGTRLTVV.

This chain uses TRBV19 with TRBJ2-7; TRBD2 is a possible D gene (6 bases). CDR1 and CDR2 (germline): LNHDA, SQIVND (reference sequence). CDR3 length: 17 amino acids. V lost 1 base to trimming and J lost 9 bases, with 25 bases between them. CDR3 region: CASSIAGGPGDPPGQYF. The CDR3 nucleotides read TGTGCCAGTAGTATAGCCGGAGGTCCGGGAGACCCCCCCGGGCAGTACTTC.

V is TRBV28 and J is TRBJ1-1, with no clear D. Germline V gives CDR1 MDHEN, CDR2 SYDVKM. The CDR3 has 13 residues. V was clipped by 5 bases and J by 7 bases, with 14 bases between them. CDR3 residues: CASSVQLGNEAFF. As DNA, the CDR3 is TGTGCCAGCAGTGTACAGCTGGGGAATGAAGCTTTCTTT.

V is TRBV5-1 and J is TRBJ2-5; a possible D gene is TRBD1 (6 bases). Germline-derived CDR1 and CDR2 are SGHRS and YFSETQ. Trimming took off 4 bases at V and 5 bases at J, with 18 bases between the two ends. The CDR3 loop spans 15 amino acids. CDR3 DNA: TGCGCCAGCAGCCGGCAAGGACAGACAAGGGAGACCCAGTACTTC. Its translation: CASSRQGQTRETQYF.

This clone was observed a few times. V usage is TRBV2 and J usage is TRBJ1-2, with D maybe TRBD1 (5 bases). Germline lookup yields CDR1 SNHLY and CDR2 FYNNEI. The germline V and J ends were trimmed by 6 bases and 7 bases, with 18 bases remaining between them. This CDR3 contains 14 residues. As DNA, the CDR3 is TGTGCCAGCAGCCAAGACGGGACGGGGAGTGGCTACACCTTC. Translating gives CASSQDGTGSGYTF.

Only one count was recorded for this clone. The CDR3 here is CASSPQYNEQFF. The CDR3 region has the DNA TGTGCCAGCAGTCCTCAGTACAATGAGCAGTTCTTC. The chain combines TRBV2 with TRBJ2-1; D unclear. V was clipped by 5 bases and J by 4 bases, with 6 bases between them. The CDR3 length is 12 residues. Germline CDR1 SNHLY, CDR2 FYNNEI. Supplemented by reference TRBV2 and TRBJ2-1, the full variable domain reads EPEVTQTPSHQVTQMGQEVILRCVPISNHLYFYWYRQILGQKVEFLVSFYNNEISEKSEIFDDQFSVERPDGSNFTLKIRSTKLEDSAMYFCASSPQYNEQFFGPGTRLTVL.

This chain links TRBV7-7 with TRBJ2-5, with TRBD2 matching over 7 bases. Germline assignment: CDR1 SSHAT and CDR2 FNYEAQ (reference sequence). The CDR3 is made up of 15 amino acids. V dropped 1 base and J dropped 5; count of bases not matched to a gene: 7. CDR3 loop: CASSLGGGPGETQYF. CDR3 bases: TGTGCCAGCAGCTTAGGCGGGGGTCCCGGGGAGACCCAGTACTTC.

This sequence joins TRBV9 and TRBJ1-6; D unresolved. This CDR3 is built from 13 residues. Germline values: CDR1 SGDLS, CDR2 YYNGEE. The V and J ends lost 0 bases and 8 bases respectively, with 6 bases between them. The CDR3 DNA is TGTGCCAGCAGCGTAGTTCGGGATTCACCCCTCCACTTT. It translates to CASSVVRDSPLHF.